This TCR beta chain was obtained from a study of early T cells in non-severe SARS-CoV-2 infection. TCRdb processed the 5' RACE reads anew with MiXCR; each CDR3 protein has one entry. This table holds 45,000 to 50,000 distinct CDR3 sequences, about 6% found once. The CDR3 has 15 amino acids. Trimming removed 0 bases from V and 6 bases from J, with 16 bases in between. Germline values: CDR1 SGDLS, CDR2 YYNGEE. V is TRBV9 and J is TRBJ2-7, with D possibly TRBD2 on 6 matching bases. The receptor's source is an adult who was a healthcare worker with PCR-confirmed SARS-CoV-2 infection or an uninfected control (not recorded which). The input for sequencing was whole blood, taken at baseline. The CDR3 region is CASSVDVGRGLEQYF. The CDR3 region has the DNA TGTGCCAGCAGCGTAGACGTGGGTAGGGGACTCGAGCAGTACTTC.